One and the same sample provided the 24 T cell receptor beta chains below, sequenced in a study of blood T cell repertoires in COVID-19. Measured with immunoSEQ multiplex PCR; TCRdb has only the in-frame clones, and not every one. This sample has about 200,000 clones, with 85% found just once. The sample comprised PBMCs or T cells enriched from blood (not recorded which). These receptors all come from a man aged 35 to 55 who had recovered from COVID-19.

This CDR3 is CASSFRGYQETQYF. In DNA form, the CDR3 reads TGTGCCAGCAGCTTTAGGGGGTACCAAGAGACCCAGTACTTC. The chain joins TRBV11-2 to TRBJ2-5; D might be TRBD1 (6 bases). Germline CDR1 is SGHAT and CDR2 is FQNNGV. V was cut by 3 bases and J by 0 bases, with 8 bases left in between. The CDR3 is made up of 14 amino acids.

The gene calls are TRBV7-3 and TRBJ2-1; TRBD2 might be the D (6 bases). The CDR3 spans 15 residues. The V end lost 2 bases, the J end lost 8 bases, and 16 bases lay between the germline ends. Per germline, CDR1 SGHTA and CDR2 FQGTGA. The CDR3 coding sequence is TGTGCCAGCAGCTTATCTGGGACTCGGGCCTATGAGCAGTTCTTC. Its protein is CASSLSGTRAYEQFF.

V gene TRBV6-1 combines with J gene TRBJ2-5, with a possible D match to TRBD1 (6 bases). Germline CDR1 MNHNS, CDR2 SASEGT. This CDR3 has 16 residues. V was clipped by 2 bases and J by 7 bases, with 20 bases between them. CDR3 in DNA: TGTGCCAGCAGTGAATTCTTGCAGGGGAATGCTGGGACCCAGTACTTC. Protein: CASSEFLQGNAGTQYF.

The chain is built from TRBV30 and TRBJ1-3, with D maybe TRBD1 (6 bases). V shed 3 bases and J shed 4 bases, with 16 bases lying between them. The CDR3 length is 15 residues. Germline values: CDR1 GTSNPN, CDR2 SVGIG (reference sequence). The CDR3 coding sequence is TGTGCCTGGAGCATACAGGGTACGGGGGGAAACACCATATATTTT. Translated: CAWSIQGTGGNTIYF.

Concerning this clone: Other DNA sequences from this sample encode an identical CDR3 as well. The chain links TRBV7-3 to TRBJ2-1, with 9 bases lining up with TRBD2. The CDR3 length is 15 residues. Germline CDR1 SGHTA, CDR2 FQGTGA. With 2 bases clipped from V and 4 bases from J, the junction kept 3 bases outside the gene matches. This CDR3 reads CASSLRLAEYNEQFF. As DNA, the CDR3 is TGTGCCAGCAGCTTACGACTAGCGGAGTACAATGAGCAGTTCTTC.

The chain uses TRBV30 and TRBJ1-1; tentative D call: TRBD1 (6 bases). V was shortened by 4 bases and J by 1 base, with 10 bases between the two germline ends. The CDR3 runs 13 residues. From germline, CDR1 is GTSNPN and CDR2 SVGIG (reference sequence). The CDR3 is CAWTRGPNTEAFF. Written as DNA, the CDR3 is TGTGCCTGGACCAGGGGTCCGAACACTGAAGCTTTCTTT.

The rearrangement joins TRBV11-2 to TRBJ2-7; weak D call: TRBD1 (6 bases). V lost 5 bases to trimming and J lost 0 bases, with 14 bases between them. Germline loops: CDR1 SGHAT, CDR2 FQNNGV. This CDR3 comprises 15 residues. As DNA, the CDR3 is TGTGCCAGCAGCCGATATCGGACAGTCTCCTACGAGCAGTACTTC. This translates into CASSRYRTVSYEQYF.

CDR3 coding DNA: TGTGCCAGCAGCTTTCAGGCCACAGGGATCACCGGGGAGCTGTTTTTT. It is translated as CASSFQATGITGELFF. The chain uses TRBV9 and TRBJ2-2; a weak D match, TRBD1 (6 bases). V lost 4 bases and J 4 bases, leaving 17 bases between the germline ends. Germline V lookup: CDR1 SGDLS, CDR2 YYNGEE. The CDR3 totals 16 residues.

This clone was picked up a small number of times. V gene TRBV27 combines with J gene TRBJ2-7; 8 bases align to TRBD1. V lost 1 base to trimming and J lost 3 bases; unmatched junction nucleotides: 8. Germline values: CDR1 MNHEY, CDR2 SMNVEV (reference sequence). The CDR3 runs 16 residues. Here the CDR3 reads CASSLFLGQAFYEQYF. The CDR3 nucleotides read TGTGCCAGCAGTTTATTCCTGGGACAGGCTTTCTACGAGCAGTACTTC.

Of note for this clone: In the same sample, other DNA sequences code for this CDR3. This sequence joins TRBV5-1 and TRBJ2-7, with 9 bases identical to TRBD2. CDR1 SGHRS and CDR2 YFSETQ come from the germline V gene. The trim removed 0 bases at V and 4 bases at J, leaving 2 bases unmatched. The CDR3 runs 14 residues. The CDR3 is CASSLGTSGYEQYF. In nucleotides, the CDR3 is TGCGCCAGCAGCTTGGGTACTAGCGGGTACGAGCAGTACTTC.

The chain uses TRBV7-9 and TRBJ1-6, with a tentative D call TRBD1 (6 bases). Per the germline V gene, CDR1 is SEHNR and CDR2 is FQNEAQ (reference sequence). The CDR3 has 13 amino acids. V lost 8 bases, J lost 6 bases, and 11 bases lay in between. The chain's CDR3 is CASRDTVNSPLHF. DNA for the CDR3: TGTGCCAGCCGGGACACAGTTAATTCACCCCTCCACTTT.

This clone turned up a few times. J is TRBJ2-7 and V is TRBV5-4, with D possibly being TRBD2 (5 bases). CDR3 length: 15 amino acids. CDR1 and CDR2 (germline): SGHNT, YYREEE (reference sequence). Trimming took off 0 bases at V and 0 bases at J, with 10 bases between the two ends. The CDR3 DNA sequence: TGTGCCAGCAGCTTGGACGGGAAGCTCTCCTACGAGCAGTACTTC. As protein: CASSLDGKLSYEQYF. Full variable domain (outside the CDR3, taken from reference TRBV5-4 and TRBJ2-7): ETGVTQSPTHLIKTRGQQVTLRCSSQSGHNTVSWYQQALGQGPQFIFQYYREEENGRGNFPPRFSGLQFPNYSSELNVNALELDDSALYLCASSLDGKLSYEQYFGPGTRLTVT.

There are a few counts of this clone. The chain couples TRBV29-1 to TRBJ1-2; no definite D call. Trimming took off 0 bases at V and 7 bases at J, with 12 bases between the two ends. CDR1 SQVTM and CDR2 ANQGSEA come from the germline V gene. The CDR3 length is 13 residues. CDR3 nucleotide sequence: TGCAGCGTTGAAGATCGCTTGGTCGGTGGCTACACCTTC. This sequence encodes CSVEDRLVGGYTF.

The genes are TRBV4-1 and TRBJ2-2; the D is unclear. V lost 0 bases and J 0 bases, leaving 8 bases between the germline ends. The CDR3 loop spans 16 amino acids. Germline assignment: CDR1 MGHRA and CDR2 YSYEKL. CDR3 residues: CASSQEGGTNTGELFF. DNA for the CDR3: TGCGCCAGCAGCCAAGAAGGCGGTACGAACACCGGGGAGCTGTTTTTT.

The V and J genes are TRBV19 and TRBJ1-5, with D perhaps matching TRBD1 (5 bases). V shed 3 bases and J shed 5 bases, with 14 bases lying between them. Germline assignment: CDR1 LNHDA and CDR2 SQIVND (reference sequence). This CDR3 region has 15 residues. CDR3 coding DNA: TGTGCCAGTAGTATGGGGGACGGGGGGTATCAGCCCCAGCATTTT. Translating it yields CASSMGDGGYQPQHF.

V gene TRBV15 combines with J gene TRBJ1-2; D is perhaps TRBD1 (5 bases). Germline loops: CDR1 LNHNV, CDR2 YYDKDF (reference sequence). This CDR3 is 16 amino acids long. V was trimmed by 1 base and J by 3 bases, leaving 15 bases between them. This CDR3 reads CATSRGTTASYYGYTF. The DNA for the CDR3 is TGTGCCACCAGCAGAGGGACGACAGCTTCCTACTATGGCTACACCTTC.

The V call is TRBV25-1, the J call TRBJ1-1; D is uncertain. This CDR3 is built from 12 residues. The ends were cut back, 3 bases at V and 8 bases at J, with 10 bases in the middle. From germline, CDR1 is MGHDK and CDR2 SYGVNS. As DNA, the CDR3 is TGTGCCAGCAGTGACGGTGTGGTGGAAGCTTTCTTT. This codes for CASSDGVVEAFF.

Ten or more counts support this clone. The chain joins TRBV21-1 to TRBJ2-1; TRBD1 is the table's D call, not checked against the DNA. TRBV21-1 is a recognized pseudogene. This CDR3 contains 17 residues. The CDR3 spells CASSKPWDRSWAHEQFF. In DNA, the CDR3 is TGTGCCAGCAGCAAACCGTGGGACAGGTCGTGGGCTCATGAGCAGTTCTTC.

The chain joins TRBV7-8 to TRBJ1-2, with a weak D call TRBD1 (5 bases). CDR1 SGHVS and CDR2 FQNEAQ come from the germline V gene. The germline V and J ends were trimmed by 1 base and 6 bases, with 9 bases remaining between them. The CDR3 totals 13 residues. The CDR3 loop reads CASSLGQGNGYTF. The DNA for the CDR3 is TGTGCCAGCAGCTTAGGGCAGGGAAATGGCTACACCTTC.

This clone was observed a single time. V usage is TRBV7-2 and J usage is TRBJ2-1, with 8 nucleotides matching TRBD2. With V trimmed by 5 bases and J by 5 bases, 8 bases remained unmatched. The CDR3 covers 15 residues. Germline loops: CDR1 SGHTA, CDR2 FQGNSA. Written as DNA, the CDR3 is TGTGCCAGCAGCAGACGAGGCGGGAGGAACAATGAGCAGTTCTTC. Amino acids: CASSRRGGRNNEQFF.

The chain couples TRBV7-9 to TRBJ2-6, with TRBD2 matching over 8 bases. The CDR3 runs to 19 residues. Germline V gene data show CDR1 as SEHNR and CDR2 as FQNEAQ (reference sequence). V lost 4 bases, J lost 0 bases, and 11 bases stayed unmatched. The CDR3: CASSSPTAGDLSGANVLTF. CDR3 coding DNA: TGTGCCAGCAGCTCGCCCACAGCGGGGGACCTCTCTGGGGCCAACGTCCTGACTTTC.

This clone was picked up a small number of times. The chain employs TRBV6-5 and TRBJ1-6; D remains unclear. Trimming shortened V by 11 bases and J by 6 bases, and 17 bases separated the two germline ends. The CDR3 sequence is 14 residues long. Germline V lookup: CDR1 MNHEY, CDR2 SVGAGI. The CDR3 coding sequence is TGTGCCGGCGCTGCGGATTCGGGTAATTCACCCCTCCACTTT. As protein: CAGAADSGNSPLHF.

The rearrangement uses TRBV27 and TRBJ2-7; 8 bases map to TRBD1. The CDR3 is 14 residues long. V lost 2 bases, J lost 0 bases, and 0 bases stayed unmatched. The germline V gene encodes CDR1 MNHEY and CDR2 SMNVEV (reference sequence). CDR3 amino acids: CASSLGTGSYEQYF. In nucleotides, the CDR3 is TGTGCCAGCAGTTTAGGGACAGGCTCCTACGAGCAGTACTTC.

This chain links TRBV6-5 with TRBJ2-4; 12 positions agree with TRBD2. The V gene's germline CDR1 is MNHEY and CDR2 SVGAGI. V lost 6 bases, J lost 8 bases, and 8 bases stayed unmatched. The CDR3 consists of 15 residues. Here the CDR3 reads CASRPPTSGRHIQYF. In DNA, the CDR3 is TGTGCCAGCAGACCGCCGACTAGCGGGAGACACATTCAGTACTTC.